This T cell receptor beta chain emerged from a study of CDR3 diversity in severe acne. MiXCR, run by TCRdb on the PCR reads, gives a single entry per CDR3 protein. The profile covers fewer than 100,000 distinct CDR3 sequences, with under 65% appearing a single time and roughly an eighth taken by the ten largest. The CDR3 extends over 13 amino acids. V was pared by 6 bases and J by 3 bases, with 12 bases between. Germline loops: CDR1 LNHNV, CDR2 YYDKDF (reference sequence). Material for sequencing was blood. The sequence derives from a male donor in good health, without acne. J is TRBJ2-7 and V is TRBV15; a possible D gene is TRBD1 (5 bases). The CDR3 protein is CATSPVRVYEQYF. The CDR3 DNA is TGTGCCACCAGTCCGGTCAGGGTCTACGAGCAGTACTTC. Looking up the rest from reference TRBV15 and TRBJ2-7 gives the full variable domain: DAMVIQNPRYQVTQFGKPVTLSCSQTLNHNVMYWYQQKSSQAPKLLFHYYDKDFNNEADTPDNFQSRRPNTSFCFLDIRSPGLGDTAMYLCATSPVRVYEQYFGPGTRLTVT.